This T cell receptor beta chain was identified in a study of cytomegalovirus exposure and HLA in healthy donors. The primer mix had 60 Vbeta and 13 Jbeta primers. Method: immunoSEQ multiplex PCR; TCRdb's copy keeps in-frame clones and lacks some. Of about 110,000 clones in the sample, approximately 80% were seen once. Germline-derived CDR1 and CDR2 are MGHRA and YSYEKL. Trimming took 4 bases from V and 5 from J; bases not matched to a gene: 8. CDR3 length equals 16 residues. The gene calls are TRBV4-1 and TRBJ2-5; 12 bases are a match to TRBD2. The TCR originated in a young man in good health and CMV-seropositive. The sequencing input was PBMCs. CDR3 region: CASSPASGGAHETQYF. In DNA, the CDR3 is TGCGCCAGCAGCCCAGCTAGCGGGGGGGCCCACGAGACCCAGTACTTC.